A selection of T cell receptor beta chains follows, all from one sample in a study of T-cell reconstitution after alpha-beta-depleted transplantation in children. From the PCR reads, TCRdb called clonotypes with MiXCR, one entry per CDR3 protein. The repertoire holds some 100,000 distinct CDR3 sequences, with about a quarter as singletons. The input for sequencing was PBMCs, taken before TCRalphabeta/CD19-depleted stem cell transplant. The receptor set was obtained from a boy between 2 and 10 years old with acute lymphoblastic leukemia, due to receive a stem cell transplant. The CDR3 runs from the conserved cysteine through the conserved F or W. The D gene is left open where the match is weak. Not every row has a clone size; where given, it reads once, few, many or a size class.

J,length,size,D,V,DNA,CDR3
TRBJ2-1,13,few,TRBD1,TRBV29-1,TGCAGCGTACGGGACAGGGGGTCGAATGAGCAGTTCTTC,CSVRDRGSNEQFF
TRBJ2-7,14,few,TRBD1,TRBV3-1,TGTGCCAGCAGCCAAGATGACAGGGACTACGAGCAGTACTTC,CASSQDDRDYEQYF
TRBJ2-1,11,few,-,TRBV29-1,TGCAGCGTTGTCTGGCCGGGTGAGCAGTTCTTC,CSVVWPGEQFF
TRBJ2-7,16,-,-,TRBV7-2,TGTGCCAGCAGCTTAGCGGGGCCGATGGCAGGTTTCGAGCAGTACTTC,CASSLAGPMAGFEQYF
TRBJ2-1,14,-,-,TRBV6-2/TRBV6-3,TGTGCCAGCAGTTATTCAGAGGAAAGCGGTGAGCAGTTCTTC,CASSYSEESGEQFF
TRBJ2-3,14,few,TRBD1,TRBV6-4,TGTGCCAGCAGTGAAACAGGGGGCACAGATACGCAGTATTTT,CASSETGGTDTQYF
TRBJ1-1,15,many,-,TRBV15,TGTGCCACCAGCAGAGATCTTGGGGTGACCACTGAAGCTTTCTTT,CATSRDLGVTTEAFF
TRBJ2-1,15,-,-,TRBV10-3,TGTGCCATCAAGGAGGCGGCCTCCCCTTACAATGAGCAGTTCTTC,CAIKEAASPYNEQFF
TRBJ2-1,14,-,TRBD2,TRBV7-2,TGTGCCAGCAGCTTAGGCGGGAGTACGAATGAGCAGTTCTTC,CASSLGGSTNEQFF
TRBJ2-6,20,-,TRBD2,TRBV15,TGTGCCACCAGCAGAGCCGGTGCTAGCGGTGGCCTGGATGGGGCCAACGTCCTGACTTTC,CATSRAGASGGLDGANVLTF
TRBJ2-3,13,-,TRBD2,TRBV20-1,TGCAGTGACCTAGCGGGGGACACAGATACGCAGTATTTT,CSDLAGDTDTQYF
TRBJ1-2,14,few,-,TRBV6-5,TGTGCCAGCAGTTACGGCTGGGGGCCCTATGGCTACACCTTC,CASSYGWGPYGYTF
TRBJ2-1,13,few,-,TRBV6-6,TGTGCCAGCAGACGAAGCCAGGACTATGAGCAGTTCTTC,CASRRSQDYEQFF
TRBJ2-1,18,many,TRBD2,TRBV20-1,TGCAGTCGTTACGCACTAGCGGAGGGGCCGGGCTCCTACAATGAGCAGTTCTTC,CSRYALAEGPGSYNEQFF
TRBJ2-1,14,few,TRBD2,TRBV28,TGTGCCAGCAGGATGACTAGCGCCTACAATGAGCAGTTCTTC,CASRMTSAYNEQFF
TRBJ1-4,14,-,-,TRBV7-2,TGTGCCAGCAGCCCACAGGGCGAGGCTGAAAAACTGTTTTTT,CASSPQGEAEKLFF
TRBJ2-3,16,few,-,TRBV6-2/TRBV6-3,TGTGCCAGCAGTTACTCGATCGGGCAGGGGACAGATACGCAGTATTTT,CASSYSIGQGTDTQYF
TRBJ2-1,17,-,TRBD1,TRBV4-3,TGCGCCAGCAGCCGCCAGGACCCCGGGACAGGGTACAATGAGCAGTTCTTC,CASSRQDPGTGYNEQFF
TRBJ2-3,15,few,TRBD2,TRBV20-1,TGCAGTGCGGCTAGCGGAGGCCCGCCCCATGGGACGCAGTATTTT,CSAASGGPPHGTQYF
TRBJ2-3,15,-,TRBD2,TRBV12-3/TRBV12-4,TGTGCCAGCAGTTTCCCTAGCGGGGCGGGAGATACGCAGTATTTT,CASSFPSGAGDTQYF
TRBJ1-2,15,many,-,TRBV5-1,TGCGCCAGCAGCTCGACGGGCGGGCCTAACTATGGCTACACCTTC,CASSSTGGPNYGYTF
TRBJ2-7,12,few,-,TRBV7-8,TGTGCCAGCAGCCCAGGTAGCTACGAGCAGTACTTC,CASSPGSYEQYF
TRBJ2-5,15,-,TRBD1,TRBV19,TGTGCCAGTAGTCGGACAGGGGGACGGGAGGAGACCCAGTACTTC,CASSRTGGREETQYF
TRBJ2-1,15,once,TRBD2,TRBV6-5,TGTGCCAGCAGTTACTCCGGCGGGAGGGTTGGTGAGCAGTTCTTC,CASSYSGGRVGEQFF
TRBJ1-1,13,many,-,TRBV7-2,TGTGCCAGCAGTCTATTATGGGACACTGAAGCTTTCTTT,CASSLLWDTEAFF
TRBJ2-7,11,few,-,TRBV6-1,TGTGCCAGCGGGGTTACCTACGAGCAGTACTTC,CASGVTYEQYF
TRBJ2-7,13,many,-,TRBV29-1,TGCAGCGTGGAGGGACAGAACTCCTACGAGCAGTACTTC,CSVEGQNSYEQYF
TRBJ2-4,16,many,-,TRBV3-1,TGTGCCAGCAGCCAAGATGCTACAGGATCGGAGAACATTCAGTACTTC,CASSQDATGSENIQYF
TRBJ2-1,16,few,-,TRBV28,TGTGCCAGCAGTCTAGTTGGCTCCCTCACAAGCAATGAGCAGTTCTTC,CASSLVGSLTSNEQFF
TRBJ2-3,17,few,TRBD2,TRBV12-3/TRBV12-4,TGTGCCAGCAGCCGTCGGGGGGGACTAAACCTGCCAGATACGCAGTATTTT,CASSRRGGLNLPDTQYF
TRBJ2-1,11,-,-,TRBV10-3,TGTGCCATCAGTTTACGGGGAGAGCAGTTCTTC,CAISLRGEQFF
TRBJ2-1,17,few,-,TRBV20-1,TGCAGTGCCTTCACAAGGCCCCTAGGGAGTTCCTACAATGAGCAGTTCTTC,CSAFTRPLGSSYNEQFF
TRBJ2-5,15,many,-,TRBV6-1,TGTGCCAGTCCGGATAGACAGGGAGGGCGAGAGACCCAGTACTTC,CASPDRQGGRETQYF
TRBJ2-3,14,many,-,TRBV20-1,TGCAGTGCTAGAGATCGGGTTTTCACAGATACGCAGTATTTT,CSARDRVFTDTQYF
TRBJ2-7,12,-,-,TRBV7-2,TGTGCCAGCAGCTTAATATCCTACGAGCAGTACTTC,CASSLISYEQYF
TRBJ1-2,13,few,-,TRBV4-1,TGCGCCAGCAGCCAAGTTTCCGGAGATGGCTACACCTTC,CASSQVSGDGYTF
TRBJ2-3,13,-,TRBD2,TRBV28,TGTGCCAGCAACCGGGGAGGGACAGATACGCAGTATTTT,CASNRGGTDTQYF
TRBJ2-3,11,-,-,TRBV29-1,TGCAGCGTTGAGGTGCAGGGTACGCAGTATTTT,CSVEVQGTQYF
TRBJ2-3,15,-,-,TRBV5-1,TGCGCCAGCAGCCCGGTTGGGCGAGACACAGATACGCAGTATTTT,CASSPVGRDTDTQYF
TRBJ2-1,15,many,TRBD2,TRBV12-3/TRBV12-4,TGTGCCAGCAGTTCGATACTAGCGGGGGACAATGAGCAGTTCTTC,CASSSILAGDNEQFF
TRBJ2-1,16,-,TRBD2,TRBV20-1,TGCAGTGCTAGAGGCGTCCCTAGCGGAGGTGTCAATGAGCAGTTCTTC,CSARGVPSGGVNEQFF
TRBJ1-1,16,-,-,TRBV18,TGTGCCAGCTCGGATAACAGGGTCGATATGAACACTGAAGCTTTCTTT,CASSDNRVDMNTEAFF
TRBJ2-1,15,-,TRBD2,TRBV12-3/TRBV12-4,TGTGCCAGCAGTTTGCTAGCGGACTCCTACAATGAGCAGTTCTTC,CASSLLADSYNEQFF
TRBJ2-7,15,many,-,TRBV20-1,TGCAGTGCTAGAGCCGAGCTAGCAGCGACCTACGAGCAGTACTTC,CSARAELAATYEQYF
TRBJ2-1,17,-,-,TRBV20-1,TGCAGTGCTAGCGATACAAATAGCGGAGTCGCCTACAATGAGCAGTTCTTC,CSASDTNSGVAYNEQFF
TRBJ2-5,14,-,-,TRBV5-1,TGCGCCAGCAGCTTGGCCCCCCACCTAGAGACCCAGTACTTC,CASSLAPHLETQYF
TRBJ2-1,15,few,-,TRBV6-1,TGTGCCAGCAGCGGTGGAGCGGAGGGGGACAATGAGCAGTTCTTC,CASSGGAEGDNEQFF
TRBJ2-3,16,-,-,TRBV4-1,TGCGCCAGCAGCCAAGATACGGGGAGACGAACAGATACGCAGTATTTT,CASSQDTGRRTDTQYF
TRBJ1-1,13,many,-,TRBV5-5,TGTGCCAGCAGCCCCATACCTAACACTGAAGCTTTCTTT,CASSPIPNTEAFF
TRBJ2-7,14,-,-,TRBV6-2/TRBV6-3,TGTGCCAGCAGCCCCCAGGGATCTGTCGGCGAGCAGTACTTC,CASSPQGSVGEQYF
TRBJ1-2,15,-,-,TRBV20-1,TGCAGTGCTATCGTCTTCGCGTTTTCTAACTATGGCTACACCTTC,CSAIVFAFSNYGYTF
TRBJ2-2,12,many,-,TRBV10-1,TGCGCCAGCAGTGTAAACGGCGGGGAGCTGTTTTTT,CASSVNGGELFF
TRBJ2-5,13,few,TRBD2,TRBV29-1,TGCAGCGTCGGAGGGACTAGCCAAGAGACCCAGTACTTC,CSVGGTSQETQYF
TRBJ1-1,15,-,-,TRBV7-2,TGTGCCAGCAGCTTAGATGGGGCCCCGTACACTGAAGCTTTCTTT,CASSLDGAPYTEAFF
TRBJ1-5,13,many,-,TRBV5-1,TGCGCCAGCAGCTTGGGACACAATCAGCCCCAGCATTTT,CASSLGHNQPQHF
TRBJ2-7,12,-,-,TRBV2,TGTGCCAGCTCTAAAGTGAGGACAGAGCAGTACTTC,CASSKVRTEQYF